This record concerns one T cell receptor beta chain sequence. The specificity of this receptor is unknown. Per-base qualities were not stored, and no clone one base away is much larger. TCRbeta CDR3 regions were amplified from genomic DNA by means of the immunoSEQ Assay, a bias-controlled multiplex PCR. The paper's processing steps were these. Within the assay, amplification of reference gene primers was used to estimate how many nucleated cells each sample contained. To quantify the absolute abundance of each unique TCRbeta CDR3 rearrangement, sequence reads were collapsed and filtered. For each sample, productive Simpson clonality was calculated as the square root of Simpson's diversity index across productive rearrangements. Imported from immuneACCESS, the table was reduced by TCRdb to in-frame sequences with V and J called. These copies leave out some clones; in studies compared against another copy, an unresolved V gene accounts for under half, and the cause of the remainder is not known. The V and J calls and the clone size are those of that table, but D and trimming were determined from the DNA. The sample table contains 130,000 or so clones; only one count was recorded for 80% to 90% of them. Approximately 2.4% of the sample is taken by the ten largest.

Participants in the prospective study were enrolled through a virtual design, were aged about 18 to 100 years, and lived in about two dozen United States geographic areas. In the prospective study, participants were assigned to cohorts based on the clinical history participants reported in a screening survey and a study questionnaire. Mobile phlebotomists in the prospective study collected whole blood, serum and a nasopharyngeal or oropharyngeal swab from every participant. Additional blood draws and questionnaires over an approximately two-month period could optionally be provided by prospective study participants. Before DNA extraction, blood samples from the prospective study were shipped at room temperature or frozen. Spanning cysteine to phenylalanine, the CDR3 consists of 18 amino acids. Only CDR3 DNA remains: 54 bases, in frame from the first base. In the germline V gene, CDR1 corresponds to ENHRY and CDR2 to SYGVKD. V sheds 4 bases and J sheds 0 bases, leaving 21 bases between their ends.

This sample is part of a study of blood T cell repertoires in COVID-19 (dated by TCRdb to the early 2020s). At the level of the whole study: Samples from collaborators originated in the United States, Italy and Spain and spanned both the acute and convalescent phases of COVID-19. The samples were drawn from the first 160 participants of the ongoing ImmuneRACE study and from 1,254 subjects provided by 6 global collaborators. A de-identified subject ID, COVID-19 status, age in years and sex were almost always included in the sample metadata. The material from the prospective study consisted of cDNA or gDNA derived from T cells, B-cell-depleted T cells, or PBMCs. The repertoires were made available in a free public database intended to serve as a resource for research on the immune response to SARS-CoV-2. HLA class I and class II types, where available, came from metadata supplied by the sample provider rather than from assay-based typing. Deeply sampled blood TCRbeta repertoires from subjects exposed to, actively infected with, or recovered from COVID-19 were included in the dataset. General study outcomes and caveats: The quantity of clinical and demographic metadata differed by source and by participant and was supplied without curation.

This receptor was obtained from a man aged 35 to 55 with acute COVID-19. The sequencing sample was made of PBMCs or T cells enriched from blood (not recorded which). Here the chain combines TRBV10-3 and TRBJ1-1; no D segment can be confidently identified. The CDR3 region: CAISVEGPLIGVNTEAFF. Here is the DNA: TGTGCCATCAGTGTAGAAGGTCCTCTAATAGGAGTGAACACTGAAGCTTTCTTT.